This TCR beta chain came from a study of T-cell reconstitution after alpha-beta-depleted transplantation in children. Study-wide points: The origin of alpha-beta T cells about two months after transplant was reportedly several hundred expanded graft clones.

For TCRbeta, the library was prepared with unique molecular identifiers. In TCRdb, the PCR reads were re-called with MiXCR into one record per CDR3 protein. The data contain about 470,000 distinct CDR3 sequences, about 40% of them singletons. Worth noting for this clonotype: Its antigen is currently unknown.

Germline lookup yields CDR1 DFQATT and CDR2 SNEGSKA (reference sequence). Trimming removed 4 bases from V and 7 bases from J; junction bases left unmatched: 9. This CDR3 is built from 15 residues. The starting material was PBMCs, obtained before TCRalphabeta/CD19-depleted stem cell transplant. The chain is built from TRBV20-1 and TRBJ2-1, with 11 bases lining up with TRBD2. The TCR sequence derives from a girl aged 2-15 years with aplastic anemia, due to receive a stem cell transplant. DNA for the CDR3: TGCAGTGCTACCGGGACTAGCGGTACCGATAATGAGCAGTTCTTC. It yields the protein CSATGTSGTDNEQFF.